One sample yielded the 20 T cell receptor beta chains listed below, sequenced in a study of T cells in Graves' hyperthyroidism and ophthalmopathy. The investigators amplified TCR beta CDR3 regions from RNA transcripts. The TCR CDR3 first-round RT-PCR relied on the HTBI primer set. TCRdb processed the multiplex PCR reads anew with MiXCR; each CDR3 protein has one entry. The sample holds 540,000 or so distinct CDR3 sequences; more than 15% are singletons and the top ten take around 7.3%. What was sequenced was blood. The receptors were gathered from a woman aged 25 to 39 with Graves' hyperthyroidism.

This clonotype was counted a few times. The rearrangement joins TRBV6-2 or TRBV6-3 to TRBJ2-1; the match to TRBD2 covers 14 bases. V trimming: 5 bases; J trimming: 7 bases; junction bases outside the gene matches: 7. The CDR3 covers 16 residues. CDR1 MNHEY and CDR2 SVGEGT come from the germline V gene. The CDR3: CASSRTWTSGRNEQFF. The CDR3 DNA reads TGTGCCAGCAGTCGAACTTGGACTAGCGGGAGGAATGAGCAGTTCTTC.

This clonotype was counted ten times or more. The chain links TRBV27 to TRBJ2-5; D call uncertain. Germline assignment: CDR1 MNHEY and CDR2 SMNVEV (reference sequence). Deletions cut 6 bases from V and 2 bases from J, with 10 bases between. This CDR3 has 13 residues. CDR3 DNA sequence: TGTGCCAGCAGAGCCTCCGGACAAGAGACCCAGTACTTC. Protein product: CASRASGQETQYF.

This clonotype has ten or more counts. The rearrangement joins TRBV5-1 to TRBJ2-4; perhaps TRBD2 as D (5 bases). V shed 0 bases and J shed 10 bases, with 11 bases lying between them. There are 13 residues in the CDR3. The V gene's germline CDR1 is SGHRS and CDR2 YFSETQ. The CDR3 loop is CASSLVTSSIQYF. The CDR3 DNA reads TGCGCCAGCAGCTTGGTTACTAGTTCAATTCAGTACTTC.

This clonotype came up many times. Compared with germline, one end of the junction differs, possibly owing to a read error. The rearrangement links TRBV7-2 to TRBJ1-1; possible D gene TRBD1, 5 bases. CDR3 length equals 13 residues. Germline V gene lookup returns CDR1 SGHTA and CDR2 FQGNSA. The chain's CDR3 is CASGQGPNTETFF. CDR3 sequence (DNA): TGTGCCAGCGGCCAGGGCCCGAACACTGAAACTTTCTTT.

This clonotype was recorded many times. The V and J genes are TRBV6-1 and TRBJ2-7, with 8 bases lining up with TRBD2. The junction had 5 bases not matched to a gene; V was cut back by 5 bases and J by 2 bases. CDR3 length equals 14 residues. CDR1 is MNHNS, CDR2 SASEGT, per germline. Here the CDR3 DNA reads TGTGCCAGCAGTAAACTAGCGGTGGCCTACGAGCAGTACTTC. Its translation: CASSKLAVAYEQYF.

Points on this clonotype: A much bigger clone sits one base away, suggesting this may be a read error. V and J are TRBV6-5 and TRBJ2-6, with 11 bases identical to TRBD2. CDR3 length equals 19 residues. The germline gives CDR1 MNHEY, CDR2 SVGAGI. CDR3 nucleotide sequence: TGTGCCAGCAGTTACTCGATAGCGGGAGGGCCAGGAGGGGCCAACGCCCTGACTTTC. It codes for CASSYSIAGGPGGANALTF.

This clonotype was seen at least ten times. The rearrangement joins TRBV10-3 to TRBJ2-2; 10 positions match TRBD2. The CDR3 contains 16 residues. J gave up 3 bases and V 3 bases, and 4 bases lay outside the gene matches. Germline CDR1 is ENHRY and CDR2 is SYGVKD. CDR3 protein: CAISEGLAGDTGELFF. The CDR3 DNA is TGTGCCATCAGTGAAGGTCTAGCGGGGGACACCGGGGAGCTGTTTTTT.

This clonotype was recorded many times. The chain joins TRBV5-1 to TRBJ1-1; no definite D call. The length of the CDR3 is 14 residues. V was trimmed by 0 bases and J by 0 bases, leaving 6 bases between them. CDR1 SGHRS and CDR2 YFSETQ come from the germline V gene. As DNA, the CDR3 is TGCGCCAGCAGCTTGGAGACAATGAACACTGAAGCTTTCTTT. Its translation: CASSLETMNTEAFF.

This clonotype was observed a few times. The rearrangement joins TRBV7-9 to TRBJ2-1; possible D gene TRBD1, 6 bases. The CDR3 covers 19 residues. CDR1 and CDR2 from the germline V gene are SEHNR and FQNEAQ (reference sequence). Trimming removed 2 bases from V and 6 bases from J, with 26 bases in between. The CDR3 reads CASSLNRPWGRVTGNEQFF. Here the CDR3 DNA reads TGTGCCAGCAGCTTAAACCGGCCTTGGGGGCGGGTTACGGGCAATGAGCAGTTCTTC.

This clonotype was seen repeatedly, ten times or more. The genes are TRBV15 and TRBJ1-5; D unclear. Between the trimmed V and J ends, which lost 0 bases and 0 bases, there was a span of 3 bases. The CDR3 extends over 14 amino acids. Germline V gene lookup returns CDR1 LNHNV and CDR2 YYDKDF (reference sequence). The CDR3 loop is CATSREYSNQPQHF. The CDR3 nucleotides read TGTGCCACCAGCAGAGAGTATAGCAATCAGCCCCAGCATTTT.

In DNA, the CDR3 is TGTGCCATCAGTGATGCGGCCAGGGCGGTTGCTTACGAGCAGTACTTC. As protein: CAISDAARAVAYEQYF. This chain links TRBV10-3 with TRBJ2-7, with D tentatively TRBD1 (5 bases). The CDR3 has 16 amino acids. Trimming shortened V by 3 bases and J by 4 bases, and 19 bases separated the two germline ends. The germline CDR1 and CDR2 sequences are ENHRY and SYGVKD.

This clonotype has a single count. V usage is TRBV28 and J usage is TRBJ2-1; D gene ambiguous. Germline CDR1 MDHEN, CDR2 SYDVKM. CDR3 length: 12 residues. The ends were cut back, 8 bases at V and 6 bases at J, with 11 bases in the middle. The CDR3 reads CASGIGVNEQFF. As DNA, the CDR3 is TGTGCCAGCGGAATTGGTGTCAATGAGCAGTTCTTC.

V usage is TRBV5-4 and J usage is TRBJ2-1; 9 bases agree with TRBD1. V lost 3 bases, J lost 5 bases, and 6 bases stayed unmatched. Germline loops: CDR1 SGHNT, CDR2 YYREEE (reference sequence). The CDR3 contains 15 residues. CDR3: CASSSDRGFHNEQFF. Here the CDR3 DNA reads TGTGCCAGCAGCTCCGACAGGGGGTTTCACAATGAGCAGTTCTTC.

This clonotype was detected many times. This sequence joins TRBV6-5 and TRBJ2-7, with a tentative D call TRBD2 (6 bases). The CDR3 totals 14 residues. Per the germline V gene, CDR1 is MNHEY and CDR2 is SVGAGI. V was shortened by 2 bases and J by 3 bases, with 11 bases between the two germline ends. The CDR3 loop is CASSYGGEIYEQYF. CDR3 sequence (DNA): TGTGCCAGCAGTTACGGCGGGGAGATCTACGAGCAGTACTTC.

This clonotype was counted between two and nine times. The chain couples TRBV6-1 to TRBJ1-5, with 8 bases that match TRBD1. Trimming cost V 10 bases and J 2 bases; bases outside gene matches: 4. Germline values: CDR1 MNHNS, CDR2 SASEGT. The CDR3 covers 13 residues. CDR3 loop: CATTGQGNQPQHF. The CDR3 DNA reads TGTGCCACCACGGGACAGGGCAATCAGCCCCAGCATTTT.

Points on this clonotype: A much more abundant neighbour one base away suggests this may be a read error. The chain carries TRBV5-6 and TRBJ2-1; a weak D match, TRBD1 (5 bases). Germline V gene lookup returns CDR1 SGHDT and CDR2 YYEEEE. The V and J ends lost 0 bases and 8 bases respectively, with 15 bases between them. CDR3 length: 15 residues. CDR3 residues: CASSLDRMAGYEQFF. DNA for the CDR3: TGTGCCAGCAGCTTGGACAGGATGGCCGGCTATGAGCAGTTCTTC.

This clonotype was recorded many times. This rearrangement joins TRBV18 to TRBJ2-5; weak D call: TRBD1 (6 bases). Germline V gene lookup returns CDR1 KGHSH and CDR2 LQKENI. The germline V and J ends were trimmed by 4 bases and 4 bases, with 13 bases remaining between them. This CDR3 is 14 amino acids long. CDR3 in amino acids: CASSHDGGGETQYF. CDR3 nucleotide sequence: TGTGCCAGCTCACACGATGGGGGCGGAGAGACCCAGTACTTC.

The table lists this clonotype with a few counts. V gene TRBV10-2 combines with J gene TRBJ2-1; 9 nucleotides line up with TRBD2. V was clipped by 3 bases and J by 12 bases; unmatched bases: 21. From germline, CDR1 is WSHSY and CDR2 SAAADI. The CDR3 runs to 18 residues. In DNA form, the CDR3 reads TGCGCCAGCAGTGATCTTGGCGGAGTTAGCGGGAGAATCTGGGGGCAGTTCTTC. Residues: CASSDLGGVSGRIWGQFF.

This clonotype was recorded at least ten times. V gene TRBV12-3 or TRBV12-4 combines with J gene TRBJ2-6; TRBD1 or TRBD2 may be the D gene (8 bases each). The CDR3 is made up of 18 amino acids. The V gene lost 7 bases and the J gene lost 0 bases, with 19 bases spanning the gap. The CDR3 sequence is CASKPRGGTGSGANVLTF. The CDR3 coding sequence is TGTGCCAGCAAGCCCCGGGGGGGGACAGGCTCTGGGGCCAACGTCCTGACTTTC.

This clonotype was counted only a few times. The CDR3, as DNA: TGCGCCAGCAGGGAACCTCAAGAGACCCAGTACTTC. This gives the protein CASREPQETQYF. The rearrangement joins TRBV10-2 to TRBJ2-5; the D is unclear. The CDR3 extends over 12 amino acids. V shed 6 bases and J shed 2 bases, with 7 bases lying between them. Germline CDR1 is WSHSY and CDR2 is SAAADI.